The 5 T cell receptor beta chains listed next were all sequenced from one sample in a study of T cells after yellow fever vaccination. TCRdb independently ran MiXCR on the 5' RACE reads; one entry per CDR3 protein. The table records about 210,000 distinct CDR3 sequences, roughly 3% of them present only once. The starting material was CD4+ T cells sorted from PBMCs, obtained 10 days after the yellow fever booster vaccination. The origin of the receptors is a man in his late teens or twenties who received the YFV17D yellow fever vaccine.

This clonotype was seen at least ten times. The V gene is TRBV7-9, the J gene TRBJ2-6; D is ambiguous. Germline V CDR1 and CDR2: SEHNR, FQNEAQ (reference sequence). CDR3 size: 14 residues. Deletions cut 6 bases from V and 1 base from J, with 7 bases between. The CDR3 spells CASSINSGANVLTF. CDR3 nucleotides: TGTGCCAGCAGTATCAATTCTGGGGCCAACGTCCTGACTTTC.

At least ten counts were recorded for this clonotype. The chain recombines TRBV4-3 with TRBJ1-1; D not resolved. The CDR3 has 15 amino acids. The V end lost 0 bases, the J end lost 3 bases, and 11 bases lay between the germline ends. Germline lookup yields CDR1 LGHNA and CDR2 YSLEER. In nucleotides, the CDR3 is TGCGCCAGCAGCCAAGATAGCTTTGGGGACACTGAAGCTTTCTTT. Translated: CASSQDSFGDTEAFF.

V usage is TRBV7-2 and J usage is TRBJ2-1, with D perhaps matching TRBD2 (5 bases). The germline gives CDR1 SGHTA, CDR2 FQGNSA. The CDR3 totals 16 residues. Trimming shortened V by 5 bases and J by 4 bases, and 18 bases separated the two germline ends. Written as DNA, the CDR3 is TGTGCCAGCAGCCGATCGGGCGGGCCCACATACAATGAGCAGTTCTTC. Its translation: CASSRSGGPTYNEQFF.

The rearrangement links TRBV5-1 to TRBJ1-2; 8 bases align to TRBD1. Trimming at V came to 3 bases and at J to 1 base, leaving 2 bases not matched to a gene. Germline CDR1 SGHRS, CDR2 YFSETQ. The CDR3 loop spans 14 amino acids. DNA for the CDR3: TGCGCCAGCAGCTCACAGGGGGGTAACTATGGCTACACCTTC. Protein sequence: CASSSQGGNYGYTF. The complete variable domain, with remaining parts taken from reference TRBV5-1 and TRBJ1-2, reads KAGVTQTPRYLIKTRGQQVTLSCSPISGHRSVSWYQQTPGQGLQFLFEYFSETQRNKGNFPGRFSGRQFSNSRSEMNVSTLELGDSALYLCASSSQGGNYGYTFGSGTRLTVV.

This clonotype was seen repeatedly, ten times or more. The chain couples TRBV6-2 or TRBV6-3 to TRBJ1-1; no definite D call. The CDR3 is 12 amino acids. V lost 2 bases and J lost 5, with 6 bases in between. Germline CDR1 MNHEY, CDR2 SVGEGT. As DNA, the CDR3 is TGTGCCAGCAGTTACGGGAGAACTGAAGCTTTCTTT. Protein product: CASSYGRTEAFF.